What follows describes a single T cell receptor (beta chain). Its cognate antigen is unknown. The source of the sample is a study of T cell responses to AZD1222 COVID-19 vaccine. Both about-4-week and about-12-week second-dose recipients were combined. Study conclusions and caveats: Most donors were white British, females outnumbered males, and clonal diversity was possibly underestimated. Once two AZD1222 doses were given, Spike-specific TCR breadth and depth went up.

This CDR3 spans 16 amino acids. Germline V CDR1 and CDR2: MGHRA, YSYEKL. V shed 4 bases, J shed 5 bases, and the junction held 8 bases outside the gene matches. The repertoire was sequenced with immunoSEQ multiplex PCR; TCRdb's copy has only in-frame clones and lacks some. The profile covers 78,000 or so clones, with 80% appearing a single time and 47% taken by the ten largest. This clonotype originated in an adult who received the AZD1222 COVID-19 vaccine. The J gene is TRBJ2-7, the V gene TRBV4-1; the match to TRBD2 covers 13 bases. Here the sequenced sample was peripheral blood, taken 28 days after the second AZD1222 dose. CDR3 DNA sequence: TGCGCCAGCAGCCCCAGTACTAGCGGGGGGGCCCACGAGCAGTACTTC. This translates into CASSPSTSGGAHEQYF.